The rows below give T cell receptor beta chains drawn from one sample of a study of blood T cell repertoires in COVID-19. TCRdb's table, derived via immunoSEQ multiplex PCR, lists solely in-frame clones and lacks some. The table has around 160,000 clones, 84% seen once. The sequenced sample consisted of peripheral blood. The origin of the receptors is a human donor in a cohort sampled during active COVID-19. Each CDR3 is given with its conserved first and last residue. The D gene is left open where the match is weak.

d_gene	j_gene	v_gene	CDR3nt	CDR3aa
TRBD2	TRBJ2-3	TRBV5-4	TGTGCCAGCAGCTTGTGGTTAGCGGGGGGGCGCACAGATACGCAGTATTTT	CASSLWLAGGRTDTQYF
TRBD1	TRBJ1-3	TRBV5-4	TGTGCCAGCAGCGGGGACAGGGCCATCTCTGGAAACACCATATATTTT	CASSGDRAISGNTIYF
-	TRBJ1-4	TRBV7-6	TGTGCCAGCAGCCCGGGCGGACAGACGGGTAATGAAAAACTGTTTTTT	CASSPGGQTGNEKLFF
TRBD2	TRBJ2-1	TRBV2	TGTGCCAGCAGACGTTCGAGCGGGGGATCCTACAATGAGCAGTTCTTC	CASRRSSGGSYNEQFF
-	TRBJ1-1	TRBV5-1	TGCGCCAGCAGCTTGAACAGAAACACTGAAGCTTTCTTT	CASSLNRNTEAFF
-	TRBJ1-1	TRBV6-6	TGTGCCAGCAGTTACCCTGGGGGCGGGGGTGAAGCTTTCTTT	CASSYPGGGGEAFF
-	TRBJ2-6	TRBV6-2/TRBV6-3	TGTGCCAGCAGTGCAGGGGCCCGAATCTCTGGGGCCAACGTCCTGACTTTC	CASSAGARISGANVLTF
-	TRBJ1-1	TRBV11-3	TGTGCCAGCAGCACACAGGTTTTCAACACTGAAGCTTTCTTT	CASSTQVFNTEAFF
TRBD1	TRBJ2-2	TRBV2	TGTGCCAGCAGTCTACGACAGGGAACCGGGGAGCTGTTTTTT	CASSLRQGTGELFF
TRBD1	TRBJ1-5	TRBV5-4	TGTGCCAGCAGCACCGGGACAGGGATGAATCAGCCCCAGCATTTT	CASSTGTGMNQPQHF